A selection of T cell receptor beta chains follows, all from one sample in a study of identical twins. TCRdb re-called the 5' RACE reads with MiXCR, one entry per CDR3 protein. The data hold about 890,000 distinct CDR3 sequences, with roughly an eighth observed a single time. The same sample was also used in a study of yellow fever vaccine responses in identical twins.

The sequenced sample was PBMCs. All receptors come from a woman under 30 in good health. The CDR3 runs from the conserved cysteine through the conserved F or W. The D gene is left open where the match is weak. For some rows the clone size is stated as once, few or many, or as a class when expanded; others skip it.

clone_size	d_call	v_call	j_call	cdr3_nt	cdr3_aa
many	TRBD1	TRBV11-1	TRBJ1-1	TGTGCCAGCAGCTTAAAGGAGGGGGCCGGACGGATAAACACTGAAGCTTTCTTT	CASSLKEGAGRINTEAFF
few	TRBD2	TRBV5-1	TRBJ2-7	TGCGCCAGCAGCTTGGACCCCCTAGCGGTCTACGAGCAGTACTTC	CASSLDPLAVYEQYF
few	.	TRBV10-3	TRBJ2-1	TGTGCCATCAGCAGGGTGGGCTACAATGAGCAGTTCTTC	CAISRVGYNEQFF
few	TRBD1	TRBV5-1	TRBJ2-2	TGCGCCAGCACCCCCTGGGCAGGGGGTTTCACCGGGGAGCTGTTTTTT	CASTPWAGGFTGELFF
few	TRBD2	TRBV4-1	TRBJ2-1	TGCGCCAGCAGCCAAGATTTAGCTAGCGGGCGGGAGCAGTTCTTC	CASSQDLASGREQFF
.	.	TRBV18	TRBJ2-4	TGTGCCAGCTCACCAATCTCCGGCCTAGCCAAAAACATTCAGTACTTC	CASSPISGLAKNIQYF
.	.	TRBV15	TRBJ1-2	TGTGCCACCAGCAGAGGGCTCGTTCCTGGCTACACCTTC	CATSRGLVPGYTF
.	.	TRBV5-1	TRBJ2-2	TGCGCCAGCAGCTTAAGAACGGACAAGACCGGGGAGCTGTTTTTT	CASSLRTDKTGELFF
.	.	TRBV4-1	TRBJ2-7	TGCGCCAGCAGCCAAGATGTGAGGGAGTTGGACGAGCAGTACTTC	CASSQDVRELDEQYF
.	TRBD2	TRBV29-1	TRBJ2-3	TGCAGCGTTGAGAGACTAGCGGGAACTACAGATACGCAGTATTTT	CSVERLAGTTDTQYF
.	TRBD1	TRBV12-5	TRBJ2-5	TGTGCTAGTGGTTCCGGGACAGGGCGAGAGACCCAGTACTTC	CASGSGTGRETQYF
.	TRBD2	TRBV7-2	TRBJ2-5	TGTGCCAGCAGCAAAAGCGGGGGGGCCTGGGAGACCCAGTACTTC	CASSKSGGAWETQYF
few	.	TRBV11-1	TRBJ2-7	TGTGCCAGCAGCTTAACCGGACTACCAGCCCACAGCACCTACGAGCAGTACTTC	CASSLTGLPAHSTYEQYF
many	TRBD1	TRBV25-1	TRBJ2-5	TGTGCCAGCAGTGAACGGGGGACAGGGGATATGGAGACCCAGTACTTC	CASSERGTGDMETQYF
few	.	TRBV12-3/TRBV12-4	TRBJ1-3	TGTGCCAGCAGTATATTGGGGGCTGGAAACACCATATATTTT	CASSILGAGNTIYF
few	.	TRBV5-1	TRBJ2-7	TGCGCCAGCAGCTTAGCCTTATCCCCAGCGTTCAGATACGAGCAGTACTTC	CASSLALSPAFRYEQYF
.	TRBD1	TRBV10-3	TRBJ2-5	TGTGCCATCAGTCCCAGGGGGAACCCCCAAGAGACCCAGTACTTC	CAISPRGNPQETQYF
few	.	TRBV20-1	TRBJ1-2	TGCAGTGCTAGGCCCGGGGAATATAACTATGGCTACACCTTC	CSARPGEYNYGYTF
.	TRBD1	TRBV6-2/TRBV6-3	TRBJ2-1	TGTGCCAGCAAGAAGGGGGCAGGGAATGAGCAGTTCTTC	CASKKGAGNEQFF
few	.	TRBV18	TRBJ1-5	TGTGCCAGCTCACCGGCAGGGACGGGTCAGCCCCAGCATTTT	CASSPAGTGQPQHF
.	.	TRBV7-9	TRBJ2-5	TGTGCCAGCAGCTTAGCGCATTCGACAGGTTATGAGACCCAGTACTTC	CASSLAHSTGYETQYF
.	TRBD2	TRBV7-2	TRBJ2-3	TGTGCCAGCAGTTATACTAGCGGGGGATCAGATACGCAGTATTTT	CASSYTSGGSDTQYF
many	TRBD1	TRBV5-6	TRBJ1-1	TGTGCCAGCACCGGGGCAGGGGGGTATATGAACACTGAAGCTTTCTTT	CASTGAGGYMNTEAFF
many	.	TRBV5-1	TRBJ1-1	TGCGCCAGCAGCCCGGTAGGGGGTATGAACACTGAAGCTTTCTTT	CASSPVGGMNTEAFF
many	.	TRBV12-3/TRBV12-4	TRBJ1-4	TGTGCCAGCACCCAAGGTGATCCGGGTGATGAAAAACTGTTTTTT	CASTQGDPGDEKLFF